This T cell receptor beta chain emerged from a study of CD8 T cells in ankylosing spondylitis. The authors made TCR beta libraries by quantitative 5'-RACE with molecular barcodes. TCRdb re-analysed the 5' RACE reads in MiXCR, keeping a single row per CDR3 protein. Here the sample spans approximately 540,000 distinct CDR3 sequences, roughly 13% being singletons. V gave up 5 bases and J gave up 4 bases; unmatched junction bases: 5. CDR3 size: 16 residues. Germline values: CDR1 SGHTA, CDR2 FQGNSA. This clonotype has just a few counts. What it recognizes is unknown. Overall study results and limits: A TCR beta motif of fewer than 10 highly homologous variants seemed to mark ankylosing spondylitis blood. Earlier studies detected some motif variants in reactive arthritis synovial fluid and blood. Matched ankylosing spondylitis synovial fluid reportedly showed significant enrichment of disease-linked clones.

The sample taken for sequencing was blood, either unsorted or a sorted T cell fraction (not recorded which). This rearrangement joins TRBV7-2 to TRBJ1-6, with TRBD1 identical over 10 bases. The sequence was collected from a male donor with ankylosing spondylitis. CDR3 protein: CASSLDRGPYNSPLHF. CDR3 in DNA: TGTGCCAGCAGCCTTGACAGGGGGCCTTATAATTCACCCCTCCACTTT.